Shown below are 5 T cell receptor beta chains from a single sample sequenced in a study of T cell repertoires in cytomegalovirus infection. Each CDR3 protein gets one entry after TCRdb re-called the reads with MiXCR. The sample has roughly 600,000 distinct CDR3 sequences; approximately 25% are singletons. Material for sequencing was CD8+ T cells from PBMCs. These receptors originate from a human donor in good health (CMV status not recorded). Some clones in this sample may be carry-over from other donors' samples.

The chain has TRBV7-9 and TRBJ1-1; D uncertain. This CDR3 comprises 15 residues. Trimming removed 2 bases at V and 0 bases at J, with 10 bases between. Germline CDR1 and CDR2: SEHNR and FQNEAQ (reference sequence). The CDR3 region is CASSLKGHMNTEAFF. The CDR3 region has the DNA TGTGCCAGCAGCTTAAAGGGCCACATGAACACTGAAGCTTTCTTT. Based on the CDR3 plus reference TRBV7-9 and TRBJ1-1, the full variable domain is DTGVSQNPRHKITKRGQNVTFRCDPISEHNRLYWYRQTLGQGPEFLTYFQNEAQLEKSRLLSDRFSAERPKGSFSTLEIQRTEQGDSAMYLCASSLKGHMNTEAFFGQGTRLTVV.

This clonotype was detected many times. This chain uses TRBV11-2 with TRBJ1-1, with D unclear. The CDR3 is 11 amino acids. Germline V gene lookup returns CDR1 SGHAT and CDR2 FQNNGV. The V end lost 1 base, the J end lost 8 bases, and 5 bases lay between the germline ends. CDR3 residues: CASSLALEAFF. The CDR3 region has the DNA TGTGCCAGCAGCTTAGCCCTAGAAGCTTTCTTT.

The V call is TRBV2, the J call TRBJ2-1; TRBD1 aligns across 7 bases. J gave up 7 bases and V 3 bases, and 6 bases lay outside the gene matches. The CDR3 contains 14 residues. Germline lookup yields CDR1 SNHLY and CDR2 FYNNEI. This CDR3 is CASSEPDRENEQFF. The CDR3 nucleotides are TGTGCCAGCAGTGAGCCAGACAGGGAGAATGAGCAGTTCTTC.

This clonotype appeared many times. CDR3 protein: CASSLPGTLYGYTF. For the CDR3, the DNA is TGTGCCAGCAGCTTACCCGGGACCTTATATGGCTACACCTTC. J is TRBJ1-2 and V is TRBV7-2; D is possibly TRBD1 (5 bases). In germline, CDR1 is SGHTA, CDR2 FQGNSA. Trimming removed 2 bases from V and 5 bases from J, with 12 bases in between. This CDR3 contains 14 residues.

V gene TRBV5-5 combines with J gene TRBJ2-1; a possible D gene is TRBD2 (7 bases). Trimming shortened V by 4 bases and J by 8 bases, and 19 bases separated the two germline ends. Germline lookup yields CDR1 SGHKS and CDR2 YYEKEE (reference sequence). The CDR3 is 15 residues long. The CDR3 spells CASSPWGGPGDEQFF. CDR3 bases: TGTGCCAGCAGCCCCTGGGGGGGGCCGGGGGATGAGCAGTTCTTC.